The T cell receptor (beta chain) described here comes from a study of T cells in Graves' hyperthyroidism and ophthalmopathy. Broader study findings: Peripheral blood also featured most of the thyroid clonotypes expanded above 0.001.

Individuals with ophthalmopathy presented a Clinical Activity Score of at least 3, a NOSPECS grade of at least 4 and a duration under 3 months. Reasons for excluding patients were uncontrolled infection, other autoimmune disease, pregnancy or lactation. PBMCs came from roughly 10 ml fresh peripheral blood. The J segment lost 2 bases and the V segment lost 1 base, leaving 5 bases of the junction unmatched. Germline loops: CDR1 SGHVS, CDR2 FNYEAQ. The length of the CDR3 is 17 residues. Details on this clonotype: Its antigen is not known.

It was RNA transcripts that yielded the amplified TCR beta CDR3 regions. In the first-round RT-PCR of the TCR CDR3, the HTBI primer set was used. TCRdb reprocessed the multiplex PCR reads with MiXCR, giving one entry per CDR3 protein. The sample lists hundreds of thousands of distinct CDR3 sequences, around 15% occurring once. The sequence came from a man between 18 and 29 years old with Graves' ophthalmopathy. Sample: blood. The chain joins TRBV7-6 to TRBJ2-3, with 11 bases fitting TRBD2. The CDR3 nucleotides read TGTGCCAGCAGCTTAGGTAGCGGGGGGGTTGACACAGATACGCAGTATTTT. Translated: CASSLGSGGVDTDTQYF.